Sequencing of this T cell receptor (beta chain) was carried out in a study of regulatory T cells in long-lasting Graves disease (dated by TCRdb to about 2021). Notes on the research overall: Antithyroid drugs had been taken for less than 3 months by newly diagnosed Graves' disease patients. This study used TCR sequencing and RNA sequencing of peripheral blood to compare persistent Graves' disease patients against newly diagnosed Graves' disease patients. The study took place in China and was registered as a clinical trial. TCR sequencing covered some 13 persistent and some 20 newly diagnosed Graves' disease patients, some 35 samples in total. The research as a whole found: The authors acknowledged the small sample size as a limitation that may reduce accuracy. Sequencing and analysis were limited to the TCR beta chain. Preferential use of TRBV28, TRBJ1-2 and TRBJ2-5 was observed in persistent disease, whereas TRBV20-1 and TRBJ2-1 were favored in newly diagnosed disease. Persistent Graves' disease patients showed lower TCR Shannon entropy and fewer highly expanded clones than newly diagnosed patients, suggesting clonal expansion. Peripheral blood alone was examined, since thyroid tissue, which constituted the primary lesion, could not be accessed. Persistent patients shared more public clonotypes among themselves (around 3,000) than newly diagnosed patients did (over 900).

There are 13 amino acids in the CDR3, from cysteine to phenylalanine inclusive. The read is trimmed to its CDR3 DNA, 39 bases read in frame from base 1. CDR1 SGHAT and CDR2 FQNNGV are derived from the germline V gene. As concerns this clonotype: Its antigen remains undetermined. Per-base quality was not reported, and no clone a single base away is much larger than it.

Sample time point, as interpreted from the label and publication: newly diagnosed GD, antithyroid drugs for less than 3 months. For both TCR sequencing and RNA sequencing, RNA was extracted from PBMCs in TRIzol. The diagnosis of Graves' disease was made according to American Thyroid Association guidelines. The patients came from an endocrinology department in Xi'an, China. Each patient gave about 9.1 milliliters of peripheral blood, collected in an EDTA anticoagulant tube. PBMCs were isolated by Ficoll Paque Plus density gradient separation without further T cell sorting. RNA quality was checked with an Agilent 2100 Bioanalyzer and agarose gel, and concentration with a NanoDrop 2000. Library method: multiplex PCR. TCRdb shows the sequencer as Illumina HiSeq 4000. TCR beta libraries were built with iRepertoire HTBI primers and Arm-PCR amplification of CDR3 regions. Before sequencing, the PCR products underwent gel purification. Per the original workflow: Gene usage analysis of CDR3 amino acid clonotypes relied on the 60 or so TRBV and about 15 TRBJ segments identified across samples. COPE and FqMerger were used to merge the filtered high-quality paired reads into contigs. BLAST was used to align contigs to IMGT TRBV, TRBD and TRBJ reference genes, with CDR3 defined following IMGT. Any clonotype with a frequency above 0.1% was counted as a highly expanded clone. Shannon entropy was used to measure repertoire diversity, and the Gini coefficient was used to measure V-J evenness. Clonotypes shared by more than one individual were considered public. TCRdb redid the processing of the public reads, applying fastp at Q25 and MiXCR, and retained in-frame beta chains. Identical CDR3 proteins give one entry, which carries the most common genes and DNA. These V and J calls rely on TCRdb rather than the paper's analysis. The sample includes about 540,000 distinct CDR3 sequences, with approximately 13% observed a single time. The top ten clonotypes cover about 10% of the sample.

The same data also went into a second study, on T cells in Graves' hyperthyroidism and ophthalmopathy. The second study also describes: A patient counted as having stable Graves' hyperthyroidism if no progression to ophthalmopathy occurred over 18 months of follow-up. Hyperthyroidism patients were newly diagnosed, had a disease duration of under 2 months, and were aged 18 to 65 years. Any patient with an uncontrolled infection, another autoimmune disease, pregnancy or lactation was excluded. Clinical symptoms, serum thyroxine and TRAb, thyroid ultrasound, and orbital computed tomography formed the basis for the diagnoses. The first round of RT-PCR for the TCR CDR3 was performed with the HTBI primer set and the Qiagen OneStep RT-PCR kit. Most expanded thyroid clonotypes (frequency above 0.001) were also found in blood, which suggests that blood repertoires may mirror thyroid immune responses. In cross-validation, a model built on a 13 V-J signature told ophthalmopathy apart from stable hyperthyroidism with roughly 87% sensitivity and roughly 82% specificity, and in testing the same model reached 80%/75%. In validation, progression to ophthalmopathy was predicted by the model with 70.59% sensitivity and 72% to 85% specificity, a median of 6.5 months before onset. A discovery cohort of 95 to 100 patients, roughly 40 with Graves' ophthalmopathy and 55 to 60 with stable Graves' hyperthyroidism, was used to find distinguishing TCR V-J signatures. An independent validation cohort of around 19 hyperthyroidism patients and approximately 15 patients who later progressed to ophthalmopathy tested prospective prediction of ophthalmopathy. The 95 to 100 discovery patients were randomly divided into training and test sets at a 7:3 ratio. In addition, the study compared T-cell repertoires in thyroid tissue and in blood from six Graves' hyperthyroidism patients. Once sampling was done, hyperthyroidism patients were given methimazole at a starting dose of 30 mg daily, whereas ophthalmopathy patients were given high-dose intravenous methylprednisolone. Libraries were constructed in a second round of multiplex PCR, after which size selection and purification were carried out. Paired-end sequencing of the libraries was performed with 100 bp reads on an Illumina HiSeq2000. SOAPnuke was used to process the raw data, with reads discarded if the reads contained adapters or uncalled bases, had a mean Phred below 15, or lacked an exact constant-primer or identifier match. High-quality paired reads were merged using COPE v1.2.5, and each unique nucleotide sequence was defined as a clonotype. MiTCR v1.1 was used to align clonotypes to the IMGT TRBV, TRBD and TRBJ reference segments. Analysis was restricted to V-J combinations with a frequency above 0.0001, which covered approximately 99% of repertoires. A TCS score was defined as the ratio of F50 (clonal expansion) to E x V (chaos), with BLOSUM62-based TCRdist applied between CDR3 peptides within each V-J. Welch's t-statistics and random forest reduced around 520 V-J features to about 13, which were used in a naive Bayes classifier (R e1071). Sample size was not statistically predetermined, and investigators were not blinded to group allocation. The paper describes TCR Vbeta CDR3 sequencing of around 140 peripheral blood samples, made up of 43 ophthalmopathy patients, roughly 80 hyperthyroidism patients and some 17 progressor patients.

The chain is encoded by TRBV11-2 joined to TRBJ2-3; the D gene cannot be named for sure. The end of the DNA is better explained by TRBJ2-7, so the J call may be wrong. This receptor was taken from a man in his thirties or forties with Graves disease. Donor details come from another sample of the same person, matched by shared clones. The specimen comprised peripheral blood mononuclear cells (PBMCs), sampled at new diagnosis, from a patient treated with antithyroid drugs. The nucleotide sequence reads as follows: TGTGCCAGCAGCCTGCGTTTTATGTACGAGCAGTACTTC. The resulting protein is CASSLRFMYEQYF.